Presented here are 20 T cell receptor beta chains from one specimen sequenced in a study of T-cell memory formation after mild COVID-19. One entry per CDR3 protein, called by TCRdb with MiXCR from the 5' RACE reads. Of hundreds of thousands of distinct CDR3 sequences listed, less than 25% were seen once; the top ten hold around 8.4%. The sequenced sample consisted of PBMCs or a T cell subset sorted from them (not recorded which). The receptors here all came from an adult woman who had mild COVID-19 (a few samples of this study predate the infection). Cell type and time point are not known.

This clonotype was observed a handful of times. This chain links TRBV6-2 or TRBV6-3 with TRBJ2-2, with 7 bases lining up with TRBD1. Looked up from germline, CDR1 is MNHEY and CDR2 is SVGEGT. Trimming at V came to 6 bases and at J to 6 bases, leaving 10 bases not matched to a gene. The CDR3 contains 15 residues. CDR3 region: CASRTGLARPGELFF. DNA of the CDR3: TGTGCCAGCAGGACAGGGTTAGCGCGTCCCGGGGAGCTGTTTTTT.

The gene calls are TRBV4-2 and TRBJ2-6; D remains ambiguous. Germline values: CDR1 LGHNA, CDR2 YNFKEQ. V was clipped by 3 bases and J by 3 bases, with 12 bases between them. The CDR3 sequence is 16 residues long. The CDR3 loop reads CASSQGRQNGANVLTF. In DNA, the CDR3 is TGTGCCAGCAGCCAGGGCAGACAAAATGGGGCCAACGTCCTGACTTTC.

The chain employs TRBV18 and TRBJ1-1; perhaps TRBD1 as D (5 bases). V lost 8 bases and J 9 bases, leaving 22 bases between the germline ends. Germline values: CDR1 KGHSH, CDR2 LQKENI. This CDR3 spans 14 amino acids. CDR3 protein: CASRPPAGILKAFF. The CDR3 nucleotides read TGTGCCAGCAGACCCCCGGCAGGGATTCTGAAAGCTTTCTTT.

This clonotype was seen a few times. The J gene is TRBJ2-3, the V gene TRBV20-1; 13 bases are shared with TRBD2. The CDR3 consists of 16 residues. Per the germline V gene, CDR1 is DFQATT and CDR2 is SNEGSKA (reference sequence). V shed 6 bases, J shed 6 bases, and the junction held 12 bases outside the gene matches. DNA of the CDR3: TGCAGTGCCCAGACAACTAGCGGGAGGGCCGGGGATACGCAGTATTTT. This sequence encodes CSAQTTSGRAGDTQYF.

The chain uses TRBV7-8 and TRBJ1-5; D unclear. This CDR3 contains 12 residues. The germline V gene encodes CDR1 SGHVS and CDR2 FQNEAQ. Trimming pared 5 bases from V and 16 bases from J, leaving 18 bases between. The CDR3 bases are TGTGCCAGCAGCCAAGAGACCCTTGATCTTCATTTT. The encoded protein is CASSQETLDLHF.

V is TRBV7-2 and J is TRBJ1-2; the D gene is possibly TRBD1 (5 bases). Germline assignment: CDR1 SGHTA and CDR2 FQGNSA. The CDR3 runs to 13 residues. Trimming cost V 5 bases and J 6 bases, with 13 bases left between them. The chain's CDR3 is CASSRIRVDGYTF. The CDR3 DNA follows: TGTGCCAGCAGCCGGATCAGGGTTGATGGCTACACCTTC.

This clonotype came up a few times. This chain links TRBV9 with TRBJ2-6; tentative D call: TRBD1 (6 bases). Germline V CDR1 and CDR2: SGDLS, YYNGEE. Between the trimmed V and J ends, which lost 4 bases and 3 bases, there was a span of 17 bases. This CDR3 comprises 17 residues. In DNA, the CDR3 is TGTGCCAGCAGCCCAAGGGGGTGGTGGGATGGGGCCAACGTCCTGACTTTC. It is translated as CASSPRGWWDGANVLTF.

This rearrangement joins TRBV20-1 to TRBJ2-1, with D unclear. Germline CDR1 reads DFQATT; CDR2 reads SNEGSKA (reference sequence). The CDR3 loop spans 11 amino acids. Trimming shortened V by 3 bases and J by 3 bases, and 3 bases separated the two germline ends. CDR3 sequence reads: CSASNYNEQFF. DNA for the CDR3: TGCAGTGCTAGTAACTACAATGAGCAGTTCTTC.

This chain links TRBV6-2 or TRBV6-3 with TRBJ1-2; tentative D call: TRBD1 (5 bases). CDR3 length: 15 residues. V dropped 7 bases and J dropped 8 bases, with 23 bases sitting between them. CDR1 and CDR2 from the germline V gene are MNHEY and SVGEGT. CDR3 nucleotide sequence: TGTGCCAGCACAGCCCGGGACCTACCCCCTGGGGGCTACACCTTC. The encoded protein is CASTARDLPPGGYTF.

This clonotype has just a few counts. The genes are TRBV19 and TRBJ2-5, with 9 positions matching TRBD1. Germline loops: CDR1 LNHDA, CDR2 SQIVND (reference sequence). The V and J ends lost 11 bases and 1 base, in that order; junction bases with no gene match: 5. The CDR3 spans 13 residues. The CDR3 reads CACGQGRQETQYF. In DNA, the CDR3 is TGTGCCTGTGGACAGGGGCGCCAAGAGACCCAGTACTTC.

This clonotype came up a few times. This chain joins TRBV10-3 and TRBJ2-3; 8 bases fit TRBD2. Germline-derived CDR1 and CDR2 are ENHRY and SYGVKD. The CDR3 is 13 amino acids. The V segment lost 10 bases and the J segment 1 base; nucleotides outside the gene matches: 4. The CDR3 is CATLTSGTDTQYF. CDR3 DNA: TGTGCCACTTTGACTAGCGGCACAGATACGCAGTATTTT.

This clonotype was detected a few times. The rearrangement links TRBV30 to TRBJ1-2, with D perhaps matching TRBD1 (6 bases). Trimming left V 4 bases short and J 0 bases short, with 15 bases between. The CDR3 is 15 amino acids. Germline values: CDR1 GTSNPN, CDR2 SVGIG (reference sequence). CDR3 DNA: TGTGCCTGGAAGGCCGGGGGCAGTACTAACTATGGCTACACCTTC. The encoded protein is CAWKAGGSTNYGYTF.

The sample holds a few counts of this clonotype. The chain employs TRBV5-5 and TRBJ2-1; D might be TRBD1 or TRBD2, each matching 5 bases. This CDR3 has 11 amino acids. V shed 4 bases and J shed 8 bases, with 7 bases lying between them. Germline lookup yields CDR1 SGHKS and CDR2 YYEKEE (reference sequence). The CDR3 sequence: CASSGTDEQFF. The CDR3 DNA reads TGTGCCAGCAGCGGGACCGATGAGCAGTTCTTC. The full variable domain, in which reference TRBV5-5 and TRBJ2-1 provide the parts outside the CDR3, is DAGVTQSPTHLIKTRGQQVTLRCSPISGHKSVSWYQQVLGQGPQFIFQYYEKEERGRGNFPDRFSARQFPNYSSELNVNALLLGDSALYLCASSGTDEQFFGPGTRLTVL.

CDR3 sequence: CASSNSPSNTEAFF. In DNA form, the CDR3 reads TGTGCCAGCAGCAACAGTCCCTCGAACACTGAAGCTTTCTTT. The J gene is TRBJ1-1, the V gene TRBV7-2; no clear D gene. CDR3 size: 14 residues. Germline loops: CDR1 SGHTA, CDR2 FQGNSA. Trimming left V 5 bases short and J 1 base short, with 11 bases between.

This clonotype occurred a few times. The gene calls are TRBV12-3 or TRBV12-4 and TRBJ2-3; 9 nucleotides line up with TRBD2. The J segment lost 1 base and the V segment lost 5 bases, leaving 4 bases of the junction unmatched. There are 15 residues in the CDR3. CDR3 amino acids: CASSARTSGTDTQYF. CDR3 DNA sequence: TGTGCCAGCAGTGCACGGACTAGCGGCACAGATACGCAGTATTTT.

V gene TRBV7-9 combines with J gene TRBJ1-1; weak D call: TRBD1 (5 bases). This CDR3 comprises 15 residues. Looked up from germline, CDR1 is SEHNR and CDR2 is FQNEAQ (reference sequence). Trimming stripped 2 bases from V and 4 bases from J, with 14 bases between. CDR3 residues: CASSLLAGTGTEAFF. The CDR3 DNA reads TGTGCCAGCAGCTTATTGGCGGGGACCGGCACTGAAGCTTTCTTT.

This clonotype was seen a few times. The genes are TRBV7-9 and TRBJ1-1, with D unclear. V was cut by 2 bases and J by 6 bases, with 10 bases left in between. Germline V gene data show CDR1 as SEHNR and CDR2 as FQNEAQ (reference sequence). This CDR3 is 13 amino acids long. The CDR3 coding sequence is TGTGCCAGCAGCTTACTCATGAGGGCTGAAGCTTTCTTT. Translation gives CASSLLMRAEAFF.

The chain uses TRBV12-3 or TRBV12-4 and TRBJ1-5; D gene uncertain. The CDR3 is 12 residues long. Trimming took 7 bases from V and 5 from J, leaving 9 bases between them. The CDR3 DNA reads as TGTGCCAGCACGGTCTTGTATCAGCCCCAGCATTTT. This gives the protein CASTVLYQPQHF.

This clonotype was seen more than once but under ten times. The chain has TRBV7-9 and TRBJ2-1; TRBD2 might be the D (6 bases). Germline V gives CDR1 SEHNR, CDR2 FQNEAQ (reference sequence). V was shortened by 1 base and J by 8 bases, with 18 bases between the two germline ends. CDR3 length equals 16 residues. The CDR3 coding sequence is TGTGCCAGCAGCTTAGGACCTCAGGGAGGTACGCATGAGCAGTTCTTC. It is translated as CASSLGPQGGTHEQFF.

This clonotype has only a few counts. The chain recombines TRBV20-1 with TRBJ2-7, with D possibly matching TRBD1 (6 bases). Trimming took 1 base from V and 0 from J, leaving 10 bases between them. This CDR3 spans 14 amino acids. Germline CDR1 DFQATT, CDR2 SNEGSKA (reference sequence). Written as DNA, the CDR3 is TGCAGTGCTAGAGTCCAGGGGAGCTCCTACGAGCAGTACTTC. Translation: CSARVQGSSYEQYF.